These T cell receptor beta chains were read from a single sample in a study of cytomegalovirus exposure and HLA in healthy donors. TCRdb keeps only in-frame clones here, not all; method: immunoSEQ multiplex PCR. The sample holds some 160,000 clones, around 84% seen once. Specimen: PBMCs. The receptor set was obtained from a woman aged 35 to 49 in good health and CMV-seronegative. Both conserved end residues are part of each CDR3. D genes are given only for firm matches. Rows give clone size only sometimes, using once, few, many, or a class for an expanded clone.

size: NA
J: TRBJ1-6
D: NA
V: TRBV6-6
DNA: TGTGCCAGCAGTGGCCTGAGACCGGAGAATTCACCCCTCCACTTT
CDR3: CASSGLRPENSPLHF

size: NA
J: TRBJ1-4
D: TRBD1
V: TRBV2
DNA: TGTGCCAGCAGGGAGGGACAGGGTATGGGGCAAGGTGATGAAAAACTGTTTTTT
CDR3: CASREGQGMGQGDEKLFF

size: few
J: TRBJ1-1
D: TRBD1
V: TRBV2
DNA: TGTGCCAGCAGTGAAGGGACGGACAGGGCTAGGCCTGAAGCTTTCTTT
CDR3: CASSEGTDRARPEAFF

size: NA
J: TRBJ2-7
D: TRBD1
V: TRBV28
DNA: TGTGCCAGCAGTCCAAGGGGACAGGCCTACGAGCAGTACTTC
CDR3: CASSPRGQAYEQYF

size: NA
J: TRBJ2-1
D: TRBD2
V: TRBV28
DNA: TGTGCCAGCAGTTCCCTACTAGCGGGGTCTTACAATGAGCAGTTCTTC
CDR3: CASSSLLAGSYNEQFF

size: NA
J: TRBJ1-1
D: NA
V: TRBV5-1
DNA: TGCGCCAGCAGCTTGGGCAGGCCAGGGAACACTGAAGCTTTCTTT
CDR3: CASSLGRPGNTEAFF

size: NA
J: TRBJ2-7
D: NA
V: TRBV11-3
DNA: TGTGCCAGCAGCTTAGGCGCGAGCTCCTACGAGCAGTACTTC
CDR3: CASSLGASSYEQYF

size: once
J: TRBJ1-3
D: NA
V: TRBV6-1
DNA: TGTGCCAGCAGTGCGTCAGGGGTATCTGGAAACACCATATATTTT
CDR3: CASSASGVSGNTIYF

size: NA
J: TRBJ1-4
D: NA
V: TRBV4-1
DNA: TGCGCCAGCAGCCTTACCCCAGGTGAAAAACTGTTTTTT
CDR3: CASSLTPGEKLFF

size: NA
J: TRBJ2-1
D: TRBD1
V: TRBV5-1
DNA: TGCGCCAGCAGCTCGGAGGGTGGGACAGGGTACGGGTTCTTC
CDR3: CASSSEGGTGYGFF

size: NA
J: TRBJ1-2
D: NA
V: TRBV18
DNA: TGTGCCAGCTCGCAGGGGATCCCTCTAACAGAGGCTAACTATGGCTACACCTTC
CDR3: CASSQGIPLTEANYGYTF

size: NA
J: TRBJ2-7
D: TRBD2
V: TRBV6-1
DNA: TGTGCCAGCAGCCCTATTAGCGGGGAGTCCTACGAGCAGTACTTC
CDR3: CASSPISGESYEQYF

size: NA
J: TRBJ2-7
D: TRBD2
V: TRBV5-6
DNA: TGTGCCAGCAGCCGACTAGCGGGGGGCACCTACGAGCAGTACTTC
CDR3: CASSRLAGGTYEQYF

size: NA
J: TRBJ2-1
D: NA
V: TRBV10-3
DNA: TGTGCCATCAGTGAGGGAGGGTTAGTCGATGAGCAGTTCTTC
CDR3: CAISEGGLVDEQFF

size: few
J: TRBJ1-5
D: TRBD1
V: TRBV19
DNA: TGTGCCAGTAGTTTCGGACAGGGCAATCAGCCCCAGCATTTT
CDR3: CASSFGQGNQPQHF

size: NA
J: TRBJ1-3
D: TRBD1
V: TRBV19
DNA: TGTGCCAGTAGTCCAGGACAGGAGTCTTCTGGAAACACCATATATTTT
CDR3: CASSPGQESSGNTIYF

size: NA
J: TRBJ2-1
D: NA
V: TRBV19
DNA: TGTGCCAGTAGTCCGTTACAGGAGGGTGAGCAGTTCTTC
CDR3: CASSPLQEGEQFF

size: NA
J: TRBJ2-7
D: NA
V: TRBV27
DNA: TGTGCCAGCAAAGGTCTCACCCAGGGGTACCACGAGCAGTACTTC
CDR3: CASKGLTQGYHEQYF

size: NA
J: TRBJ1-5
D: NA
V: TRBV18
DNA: TGTGCCAGCTCACCAGATAACAGCTTTAGCAATCAGCCCCAGCATTTT
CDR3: CASSPDNSFSNQPQHF

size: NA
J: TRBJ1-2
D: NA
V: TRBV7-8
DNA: TGTGCCAGCAGCTTAGCCCACTTCAGGGAGGATGGCTACACCTTC
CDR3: CASSLAHFREDGYTF

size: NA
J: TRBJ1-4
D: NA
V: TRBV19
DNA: TGTGCCAGTAGTATTTCGCGGGAAAAACTGTTTTTT
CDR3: CASSISREKLFF

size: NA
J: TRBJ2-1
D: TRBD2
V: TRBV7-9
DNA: TGTGCCAGCAGCTCTTGGGGGGGTAGGCCGTTCTTC
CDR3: CASSSWGGRPFF

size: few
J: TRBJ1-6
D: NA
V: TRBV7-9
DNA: TGTGCCAGCACCATAGGGAGGGGTTCTAATTCACCCCTCCACTTT
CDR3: CASTIGRGSNSPLHF

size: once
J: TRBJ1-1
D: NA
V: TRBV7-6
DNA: TGTGCCAGCAGCCCCACGAAAGGCGGGAAGGCTGAAGCTTTCTTT
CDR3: CASSPTKGGKAEAFF

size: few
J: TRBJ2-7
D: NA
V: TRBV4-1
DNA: TGCGCCAGCAGCCAAGATACCAGGGTGATTACGCAGCAGTACTTC
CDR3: CASSQDTRVITQQYF

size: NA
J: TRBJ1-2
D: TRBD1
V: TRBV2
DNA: TGTGCCAGCAGCCCGAGACAGGGAAACTATGGCTACACCTTC
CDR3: CASSPRQGNYGYTF

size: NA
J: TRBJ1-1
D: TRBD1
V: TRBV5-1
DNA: TGCGCCAGCAGCTTGACAGGGGCCCAGAACACTGAAGCTTTCTTT
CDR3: CASSLTGAQNTEAFF

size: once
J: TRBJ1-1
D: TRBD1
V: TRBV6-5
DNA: TGTGCCAGCAGGGTCGGACAGGGCGGCGCTTTCTTT
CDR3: CASRVGQGGAFF

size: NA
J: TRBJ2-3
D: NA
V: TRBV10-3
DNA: TGTGCCATCAGTGCCTACACAGATACGCAGTATTTT
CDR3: CAISAYTDTQYF

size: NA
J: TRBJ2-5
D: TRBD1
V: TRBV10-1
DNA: TGCGCCAGCAGTGAGTCGATTCCGGGACAGGAGACCCAGTACTTC
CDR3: CASSESIPGQETQYF

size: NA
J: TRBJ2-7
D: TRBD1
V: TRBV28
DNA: TGTGCCAGCAGTGTTCCCGACAGGGGATACGAGCAGTACTTC
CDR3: CASSVPDRGYEQYF

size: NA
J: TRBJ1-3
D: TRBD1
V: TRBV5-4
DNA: TGTGCCAGCAGCTTGGGCCAGGGGGCCCGAAACACCATATATTTT
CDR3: CASSLGQGARNTIYF

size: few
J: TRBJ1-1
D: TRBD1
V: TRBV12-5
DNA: TGTGCTAGTGGTTTGACAGGGGACACTGAAGCTTTCTTT
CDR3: CASGLTGDTEAFF

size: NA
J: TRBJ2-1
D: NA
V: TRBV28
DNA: TGTGCCAGCAGAGATAGTAGGGGGTTCTACAATGAGCAGTTCTTC
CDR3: CASRDSRGFYNEQFF

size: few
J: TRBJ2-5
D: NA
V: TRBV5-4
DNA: TGTGCCAGCAGCTCCGATTACAGGGTTGAGGAGACCCAGTACTTC
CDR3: CASSSDYRVEETQYF

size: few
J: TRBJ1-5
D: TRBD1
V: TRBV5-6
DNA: TGTGCCAGCAGCAGAGGACAGGGTGGCAATCAGCCCCAGCATTTT
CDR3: CASSRGQGGNQPQHF

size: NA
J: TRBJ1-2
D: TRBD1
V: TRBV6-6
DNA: TGTGCCAGCAGCCAACAGGGGGAGCGGACTGGCTACACCTTC
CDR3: CASSQQGERTGYTF

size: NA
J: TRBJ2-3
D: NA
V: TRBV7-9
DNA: TGTGCCAGCAGCTTAGGCCCGGGACAAGATACGCAGTATTTT
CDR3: CASSLGPGQDTQYF

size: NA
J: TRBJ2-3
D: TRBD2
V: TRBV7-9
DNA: TGTTCCAGCAGCTTAACTGGACTAGCGCCCGATACGCAGTATTTT
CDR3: CSSSLTGLAPDTQYF

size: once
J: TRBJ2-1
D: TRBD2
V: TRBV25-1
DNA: TGTGCCAGCAGTCGAAGCGGGGGGGACAATGAGCAGTTCTTC
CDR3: CASSRSGGDNEQFF

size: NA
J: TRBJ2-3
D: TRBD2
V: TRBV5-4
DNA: TGTGCCACTTCGAACGGGGGGGCTAGCGATACGCAGTATTTT
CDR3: CATSNGGASDTQYF

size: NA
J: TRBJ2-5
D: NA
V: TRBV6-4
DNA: TGTGCCATCATCCGCAAAAACAGTCAAGAGACCCAGTACTTC
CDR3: CAIIRKNSQETQYF

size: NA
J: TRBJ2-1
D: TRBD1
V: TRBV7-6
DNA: TGTGCCAGCAGGACTACAGGGGGGCCGGGTGAGCAGTTCTTC
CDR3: CASRTTGGPGEQFF

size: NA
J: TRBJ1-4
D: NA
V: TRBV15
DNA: TGTGCCACCAGCAGAGCGGGGAGCCTTAATGAAAAACTGTTTTTT
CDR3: CATSRAGSLNEKLFF

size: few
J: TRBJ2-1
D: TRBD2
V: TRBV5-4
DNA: TGTGCCAGCCGAAGCGGGGACTCCTACAATGAGCAGTTCTTC
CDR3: CASRSGDSYNEQFF

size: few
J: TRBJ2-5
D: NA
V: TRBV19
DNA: TGTGCCAGTAGTAATAGCCGCCAGGAGACCCAGTACTTC
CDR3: CASSNSRQETQYF

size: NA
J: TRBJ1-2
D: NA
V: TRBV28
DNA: TGTGCCAGCAGTTCCTCCGCGACAGCTTATTATGGCTACACCTTC
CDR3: CASSSSATAYYGYTF

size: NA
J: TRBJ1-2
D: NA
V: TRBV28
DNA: TGTGCCAGCAGTTTAATCGGGGGACCTTATGGCTACACCTTC
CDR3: CASSLIGGPYGYTF

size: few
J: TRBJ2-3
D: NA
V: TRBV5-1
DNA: TGCGCCAGCAGGCGGGACAGAACTAGCACAGATACGCAGTATTTT
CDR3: CASRRDRTSTDTQYF

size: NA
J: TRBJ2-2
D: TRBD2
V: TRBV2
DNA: TGTGCCAGCAGTGAATTAGGGAGGGCCACCGGGGAGCTGTTTTTT
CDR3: CASSELGRATGELFF

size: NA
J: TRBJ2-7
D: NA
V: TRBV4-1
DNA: TGCGCCAGCAGCCAAGGTCGCAGGACCTACGAGCAGTACTTC
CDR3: CASSQGRRTYEQYF

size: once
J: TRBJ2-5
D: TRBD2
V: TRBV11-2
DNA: TGTGCCAGCAGCCGTGGACTAGAAGAGACCCAGTACTTC
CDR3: CASSRGLEETQYF

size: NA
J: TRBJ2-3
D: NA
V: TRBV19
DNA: TGTGCCAGTAGTATTGCTAGTAGTGGCACAGATACGCAGTATTTT
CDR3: CASSIASSGTDTQYF

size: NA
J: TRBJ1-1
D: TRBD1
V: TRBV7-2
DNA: TGTGCCAGCAGCTTCCGTACAGGGGGCTCGAACACTGAAGCTTTCTTT
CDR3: CASSFRTGGSNTEAFF

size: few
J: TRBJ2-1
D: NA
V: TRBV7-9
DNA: TGTGCCAGCCAAGATGGGCGGGTTAAGTCCTACAATGAGCAGTTCTTC
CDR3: CASQDGRVKSYNEQFF